This record covers a single T cell receptor (beta chain). This record comes from a study of blood T cell repertoires in COVID-19. Whole-study context: PBMCs, B-cell-depleted T cells, or T cells provided the cDNA or gDNA that made up the material.

Original methodology: Nucleated cell counts were estimated from reference gene primer amplification. Assay used: immunoSEQ multiplex PCR; TCRdb lists only in-frame clones, some missing. V, J and clone size are those of that table, while D and trimming were read from the DNA. The sample yields roughly 120,000 clones, 85% to 90% seen once. Between the trimmed V and J ends, which lost 3 bases and 1 base, there was a span of 15 bases. The CDR3 contains 15 residues. Germline V gives CDR1 DFQATT, CDR2 SNEGSKA (reference sequence). The TCR originated in a woman aged 50 to 60 with acute or convalescent COVID-19. The rearrangement uses TRBV20-1 and TRBJ1-1; no firm D call. The sample was peripheral blood. The CDR3 reads CSASKYSRGNTEAFF. The DNA of the CDR3 is TGCAGTGCTAGTAAGTATAGCAGAGGGAACACTGAAGCTTTCTTT.